Below, 23 T cell receptor beta chains from the same sample are listed, as sequenced in a study of vaccination effects on CD4 cells after COVID-19. Clones were sequenced by immunoSEQ multiplex PCR, and TCRdb holds only the in-frame ones, with some missing. This table holds around 46,000 clones, around 72% found once. Viral peptide pools were used in the ViraFEST assay to expand antigen-specific CD4+ T cells, and sequencing came afterward. The culture ran for 10 days before CD4+ T cells were isolated. The infection with SARS-CoV-2 (confirmed by PCR) occurred in this person between March and December 2020. These receptors have no known antigen. The sample was CD4+ T cells from PBMCs cultured with a peptide pool, taken before COVID-19 vaccination. These receptors were taken from a human donor who had a prior SARS-CoV-2 infection.

The V and J genes are TRBV6-5 and TRBJ2-3, with D possibly matching TRBD1 (6 bases). V was shortened by 9 bases and J by 0 bases, with 13 bases between the two germline ends. CDR1 MNHEY and CDR2 SVGAGI come from the germline V gene. CDR3 size: 14 residues. The CDR3 DNA reads as TGTGCCAGTCGGACAGAGCCTAGCACAGATACGCAGTATTTT. Residues: CASRTEPSTDTQYF.

The chain joins TRBV6-2 or TRBV6-3 to TRBJ2-7; D possibly corresponds to TRBD1 (6 bases). Germline assignment: CDR1 MNHEY and CDR2 SVGEGT. The V gene lost 4 bases and the J gene lost 5 bases, with 15 bases spanning the gap. The CDR3 is 14 residues long. The CDR3 sequence is CASSWLGTFDEQYF. Here the CDR3 DNA reads TGTGCCAGCAGTTGGTTAGGGACATTTGACGAGCAGTACTTC.

The chain employs TRBV4-3 and TRBJ2-7; D is unresolved. Germline CDR1 reads LGHNA; CDR2 reads YSLEER. The CDR3 contains 14 residues. The V and J ends lost 0 bases and 0 bases respectively, with 6 bases between them. The CDR3 coding sequence is TGCGCCAGCAGCCAAGACCGGACCTCCTACGAGCAGTACTTC. This codes for CASSQDRTSYEQYF.

The chain employs TRBV18 and TRBJ1-1; 8 bases line up with TRBD1. From germline, CDR1 is KGHSH and CDR2 LQKENI. The CDR3 spans 13 residues. Trimming removed 8 bases from V and 2 bases from J; junction bases left unmatched: 4. As DNA, the CDR3 is TGTGCCAGCCAGGGACAGGCTAACACTGAAGCTTTCTTT. This sequence encodes CASQGQANTEAFF.

The chain employs TRBV14 and TRBJ2-7, with a weak D call TRBD1 (5 bases). In germline, CDR1 is SGHDN, CDR2 FVKESK. Trimming took 4 bases from V and 4 from J, leaving 11 bases between them. This CDR3 is 13 amino acids long. The CDR3 coding sequence is TGTGCCAGCAGCCCCCGACGACAGTACGAGCAGTACTTC. Protein product: CASSPRRQYEQYF.

The rearrangement uses TRBV5-1 and TRBJ1-2, with a tentative D call TRBD1 (6 bases). This CDR3 has 16 residues. Trimming left V 4 bases short and J 2 bases short, with 18 bases between. The germline gives CDR1 SGHRS, CDR2 YFSETQ. The CDR3 DNA reads TGCGCCAGCAGCCCGAGGGGGGACACTTCAAACTATGGCTACACCTTC. Protein sequence: CASSPRGDTSNYGYTF.

This rearrangement joins TRBV15 to TRBJ1-2; D is unresolved. This CDR3 region has 15 residues. The V and J ends lost 0 bases and 4 bases respectively, with 12 bases between them. Germline V gives CDR1 LNHNV, CDR2 YYDKDF (reference sequence). The CDR3 coding sequence is TGTGCCACCAGCAGAGACCTGACGACACCCTATGGCTACACCTTC. Translation: CATSRDLTTPYGYTF.

The V call is TRBV7-3, the J call TRBJ2-7, with 11 nucleotides matching TRBD2. The CDR3 runs 20 residues. The J segment lost 0 bases and the V segment lost 5 bases, leaving 18 bases of the junction unmatched. Germline V CDR1 and CDR2: SGHTA, FQGTGA. The CDR3 DNA is TGTGCCAGCAGCGTAATCATGACTAGCGGGGTCCCTTCTTTCTCCTACGAGCAGTACTTC. Translating gives CASSVIMTSGVPSFSYEQYF.

V gene TRBV4-1 combines with J gene TRBJ1-3, with unresolved D. Trimming took 1 base from V and 4 from J, leaving 14 bases between them. There are 16 residues in the CDR3. Looked up from germline, CDR1 is MGHRA and CDR2 is YSYEKL. This CDR3 is CASSQGFVGPGNTIYF. In DNA, the CDR3 is TGCGCCAGCAGCCAAGGTTTTGTGGGCCCCGGAAACACCATATATTTT.

The chain combines TRBV15 with TRBJ1-3; no clear D gene. The CDR3 contains 16 residues. CDR1 and CDR2 (germline): LNHNV, YYDKDF (reference sequence). Trimming removed 1 base at V and 0 bases at J, with 10 bases between. The CDR3 nucleotides read TGTGCCACCAGCAGAGGAGTAGCGACCTCTGGAAACACCATATATTTT. Encoded protein: CATSRGVATSGNTIYF. Full variable domain (remainder filled in from reference TRBV15 and TRBJ1-3): DAMVIQNPRYQVTQFGKPVTLSCSQTLNHNVMYWYQQKSSQAPKLLFHYYDKDFNNEADTPDNFQSRRPNTSFCFLDIRSPGLGDTAMYLCATSRGVATSGNTIYFGEGSWLTVV.

The table lists this clone with a few counts. DNA of the CDR3: TGTGCCAGCAGCCACATAGAGATCCCTGGAGGCTACACCTTC. It encodes CASSHIEIPGGYTF. The V call is TRBV5-6, the J call TRBJ1-2; D unresolved. V was pared by 4 bases and J by 8 bases, with 18 bases between. This CDR3 is 14 amino acids long. The germline CDR1 and CDR2 sequences are SGHDT and YYEEEE.

This clone was seen a single time. V gene TRBV10-3 combines with J gene TRBJ2-3; TRBD1 matches at 7 bases. The CDR3 length is 15 residues. J gave up 4 bases and V 10 bases, and 14 bases lay outside the gene matches. CDR1 is ENHRY, CDR2 SYGVKD, per germline. CDR3 protein: CATNDREETSDTQYF. CDR3 coding DNA: TGTGCCACAAACGACAGGGAAGAAACGTCAGATACGCAGTATTTT.

CDR3 coding DNA: TGTGCCATCAGTGACTCCCGGGGACTAGCGGGGGGCTTTGGTACGCAGTATTTT. This translates into CAISDSRGLAGGFGTQYF. The chain is built from TRBV10-3 and TRBJ2-3, with 15 bases aligning to TRBD2. Unmatched junction bases numbered 12, after V lost 3 bases and J lost 8 bases. CDR3 size: 18 residues. The germline V gene has CDR1 ENHRY and CDR2 SYGVKD.

The chain combines TRBV12-5 with TRBJ2-1; D might be TRBD2 (5 bases). CDR1 LGHNT and CDR2 FRNRAP come from the germline V gene. V gave up 6 bases and J gave up 8 bases, with 17 bases separating them. The CDR3 runs to 14 residues. CDR3 region: CASGSRPLRDEQFF. The CDR3 DNA sequence: TGTGCTAGTGGCTCCCGACCTCTGCGGGATGAGCAGTTCTTC.

V is TRBV2 and J is TRBJ2-2; D may be TRBD1 or TRBD2 (6 bases each). CDR3 length: 15 amino acids. Germline V gene data show CDR1 as SNHLY and CDR2 as FYNNEI. CDR3 coding DNA: TGTGCAAAAAGCACTGGGGGGCGGGACACCGGGGAGCTGTTTTTT. It codes for CAKSTGGRDTGELFF.

The J gene is TRBJ1-1, the V gene TRBV6-6, with D tentatively TRBD1 (5 bases). This CDR3 comprises 15 residues. With 4 bases removed from V and 13 bases from J, the gap between germline ends came to 25 bases. Looked up from germline, CDR1 is MNHNY and CDR2 is SVGAGI (reference sequence). CDR3 coding DNA: TGTGCCAGCAGTTTCCCCACAGGAACGGATAGCAAAGGTTTCTTT. It codes for CASSFPTGTDSKGFF.

In its sample, this clone was seen a few times. The chain carries TRBV11-3 and TRBJ1-2; TRBD1 aligns across 10 bases. J lost 4 bases, V lost 0 bases, and 5 bases had no gene match. The CDR3 has 16 residues. The germline V gene has CDR1 SGHNT and CDR2 YENEEA. The chain's CDR3 is CASSLDRGQGFYGYTF. The CDR3 coding sequence is TGTGCCAGCAGCTTAGACCGGGGACAGGGGTTCTATGGCTACACCTTC.

In DNA form, the CDR3 reads TGTGCCAGCAGCGTAGAAGGATTCACTGAAGCTTTCTTT. It specifies CASSVEGFTEAFF. The chain carries TRBV9 and TRBJ1-1; D is unclear. Germline values: CDR1 SGDLS, CDR2 YYNGEE. V was clipped by 0 bases and J by 4 bases, with 7 bases between them. The CDR3 is 13 residues long.

This clone has more than one count but fewer than ten. The chain combines TRBV7-2 with TRBJ2-2, with D hard to call. CDR1 is SGHTA, CDR2 FQGNSA, per germline. V was clipped by 5 bases and J by 4 bases, with 14 bases between them. The length of the CDR3 is 15 residues. This chain's CDR3 is CASSQLRTTTGELFF. CDR3 DNA: TGTGCCAGCAGCCAACTAAGGACCACCACCGGGGAGCTGTTTTTT.

The chain links TRBV19 to TRBJ2-4; 10 bases are a match to TRBD2. The ends lost 5 bases at V and 8 bases at J; junction bases unmatched: 15. Germline V gene sequence: CDR1 LNHDA, CDR2 SQIVND (reference sequence). The CDR3 totals 17 residues. The DNA for the CDR3 is TGTGCCAGTAGTTTTGGGGGGGCTAGCGGGAGTATATACATTCAGTACTTC. Encoded protein: CASSFGGASGSIYIQYF.

The chain is built from TRBV5-1 and TRBJ2-6; a possible D gene is TRBD1 (5 bases). Germline loops: CDR1 SGHRS, CDR2 YFSETQ. Trimming pared 7 bases from V and 11 bases from J, leaving 7 bases between. This CDR3 spans 10 amino acids. The CDR3 region is CASQGDVLTF. Here the CDR3 DNA reads TGCGCCAGCCAGGGCGACGTCCTGACTTTC.

The chain recombines TRBV4-1 with TRBJ2-1; 13 bases line up with TRBD2. With V trimmed by 4 bases and J by 4 bases, 4 bases remained unmatched. The germline V gene has CDR1 MGHRA and CDR2 YSYEKL. The CDR3 sequence is 16 residues long. The CDR3 nucleotides read TGCGCCAGCAGCCCGTGGACTAGCGGGAGTTACAATGAGCAGTTCTTC. This codes for CASSPWTSGSYNEQFF.

V and J are TRBV5-4 and TRBJ2-3, with TRBD2 identical over 7 bases. Germline assignment: CDR1 SGHNT and CDR2 YYREEE (reference sequence). The CDR3 has 15 amino acids. The V segment lost 7 bases and the J segment 4 bases; nucleotides outside the gene matches: 12. DNA for the CDR3: TGTGCCAGCGGTTCTAGGGGAGGGCTTGCAGATACGCAGTATTTT. This translates into CASGSRGGLADTQYF.